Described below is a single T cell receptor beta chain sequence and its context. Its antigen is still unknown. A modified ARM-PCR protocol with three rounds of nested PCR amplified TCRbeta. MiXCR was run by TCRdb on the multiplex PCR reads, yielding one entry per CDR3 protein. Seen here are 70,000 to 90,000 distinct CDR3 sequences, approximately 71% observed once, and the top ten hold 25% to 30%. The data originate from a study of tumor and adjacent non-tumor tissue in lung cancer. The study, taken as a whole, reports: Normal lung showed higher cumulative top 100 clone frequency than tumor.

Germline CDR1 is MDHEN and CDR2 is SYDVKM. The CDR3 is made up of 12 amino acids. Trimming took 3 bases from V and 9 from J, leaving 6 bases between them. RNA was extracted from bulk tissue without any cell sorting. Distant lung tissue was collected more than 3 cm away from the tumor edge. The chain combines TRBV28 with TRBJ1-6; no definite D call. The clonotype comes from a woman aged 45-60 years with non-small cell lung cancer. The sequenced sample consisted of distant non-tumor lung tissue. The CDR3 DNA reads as TGTGCCAGCAGTTTGTGGGGTTCACCCCTCCACTTT. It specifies CASSLWGSPLHF.